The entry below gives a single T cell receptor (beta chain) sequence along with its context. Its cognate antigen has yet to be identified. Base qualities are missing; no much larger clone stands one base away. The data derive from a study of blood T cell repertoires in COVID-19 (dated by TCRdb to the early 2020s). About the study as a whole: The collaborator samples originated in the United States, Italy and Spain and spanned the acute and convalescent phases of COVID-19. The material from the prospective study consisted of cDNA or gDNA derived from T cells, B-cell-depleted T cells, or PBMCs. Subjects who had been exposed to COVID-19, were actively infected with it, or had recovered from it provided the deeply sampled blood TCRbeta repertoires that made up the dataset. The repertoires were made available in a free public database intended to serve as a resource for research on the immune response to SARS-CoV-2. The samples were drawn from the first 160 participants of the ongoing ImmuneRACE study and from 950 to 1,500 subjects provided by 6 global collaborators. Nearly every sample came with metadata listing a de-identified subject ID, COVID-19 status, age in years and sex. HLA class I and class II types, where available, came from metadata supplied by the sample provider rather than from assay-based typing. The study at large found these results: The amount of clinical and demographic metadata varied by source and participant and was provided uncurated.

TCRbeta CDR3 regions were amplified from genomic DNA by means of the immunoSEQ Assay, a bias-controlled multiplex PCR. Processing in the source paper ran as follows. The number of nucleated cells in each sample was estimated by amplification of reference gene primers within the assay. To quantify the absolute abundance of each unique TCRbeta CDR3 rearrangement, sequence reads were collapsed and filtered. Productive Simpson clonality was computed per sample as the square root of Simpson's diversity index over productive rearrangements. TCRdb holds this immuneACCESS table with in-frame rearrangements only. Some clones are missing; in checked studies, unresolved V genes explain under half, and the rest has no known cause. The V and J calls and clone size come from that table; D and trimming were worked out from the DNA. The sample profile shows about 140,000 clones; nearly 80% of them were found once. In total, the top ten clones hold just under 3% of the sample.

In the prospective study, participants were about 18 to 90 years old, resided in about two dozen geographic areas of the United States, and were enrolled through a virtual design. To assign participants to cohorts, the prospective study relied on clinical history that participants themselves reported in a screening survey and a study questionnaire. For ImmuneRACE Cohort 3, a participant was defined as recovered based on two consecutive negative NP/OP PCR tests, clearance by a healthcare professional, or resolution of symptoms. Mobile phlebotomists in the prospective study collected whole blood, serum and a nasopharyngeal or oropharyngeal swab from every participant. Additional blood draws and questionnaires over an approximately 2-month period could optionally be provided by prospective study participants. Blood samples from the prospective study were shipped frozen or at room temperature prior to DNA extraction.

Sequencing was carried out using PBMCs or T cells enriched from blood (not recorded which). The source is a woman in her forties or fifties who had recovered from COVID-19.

The CDR3 is CALGLAGGYEQYF. In nucleotide form, the sequence is TGTGCCTTAGGACTAGCAGGAGGCTACGAGCAGTACTTC. This sequence uses TRBV30 and TRBJ2-7, and 8 bases in between align with TRBD2. The CDR3 numbers 13 residues from cysteine through phenylalanine. Only the CDR3 portion is preserved as DNA: 39 bases, with reading frame beginning at the first base. After removal of 7 bases from V and 3 bases from J, the junction retains 8 bases not matched to a gene. Sequences GTSNPN (CDR1) and SVGIG (CDR2) are obtained from the germline V gene (reference sequence).